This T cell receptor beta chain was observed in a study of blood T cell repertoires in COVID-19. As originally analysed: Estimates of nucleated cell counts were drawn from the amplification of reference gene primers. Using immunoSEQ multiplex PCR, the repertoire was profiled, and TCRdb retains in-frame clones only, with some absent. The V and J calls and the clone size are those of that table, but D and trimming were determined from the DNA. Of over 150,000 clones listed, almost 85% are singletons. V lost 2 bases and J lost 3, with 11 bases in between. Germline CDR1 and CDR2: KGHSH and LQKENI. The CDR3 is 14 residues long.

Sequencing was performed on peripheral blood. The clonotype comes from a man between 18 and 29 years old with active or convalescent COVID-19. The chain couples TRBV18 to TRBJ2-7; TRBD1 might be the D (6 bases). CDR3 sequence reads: CASSPVGRGYEQYF. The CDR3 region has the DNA TGTGCCAGCTCACCAGTAGGCAGGGGCTACGAGCAGTACTTC.